This is a list of T cell receptor beta chains from one sample in a study of CD8 T cells in ankylosing spondylitis. Each CDR3 protein gets one entry after TCRdb re-called the 5' RACE reads with MiXCR. The data show over 150,000 distinct CDR3 sequences, 9.5% to 15% seen once. Sequenced: blood, either unsorted or a sorted T cell fraction (not recorded which). Receptors originate from a male donor with ankylosing spondylitis or in good health (not recorded which). The conserved cysteine and the conserved F or W are not part of the CDR3 here. The order of the fields is clone size, V gene, CDR3 protein. Some rows mark clone size as missing; the rest say once, few, many or name a class of expanded clone.

clone_size: few; v_call: TRBV27; cdr3_aa: ASSLQGGNQPQH
clone_size: few; v_call: TRBV2; cdr3_aa: ASWGGGYQPQH
clone_size: few; v_call: TRBV9; cdr3_aa: ASSGYQGVRNEQF
clone_size: few; v_call: TRBV5-1; cdr3_aa: ASSLGDGANTEAF
clone_size: few; v_call: TRBV7-9; cdr3_aa: ASSPQGAGDTQY
clone_size: NA; v_call: TRBV6-6; cdr3_aa: ASSYMASDEQY
clone_size: few; v_call: TRBV6-2/TRBV6-3; cdr3_aa: ASSYGQGPYNEQF
clone_size: many; v_call: TRBV7-9; cdr3_aa: ASSPSNADTQY
clone_size: few; v_call: TRBV5-1; cdr3_aa: ASSLGLTIIYEQY
clone_size: NA; v_call: TRBV5-1; cdr3_aa: ASQRPGTYEQY
clone_size: many; v_call: TRBV29-1; cdr3_aa: SVRLVFYNEQF
clone_size: many; v_call: TRBV3-1; cdr3_aa: ASSPGTSGLRPYEQY
clone_size: few; v_call: TRBV11-2; cdr3_aa: ASSLAEGWETQY
clone_size: NA; v_call: TRBV27; cdr3_aa: ASSLEGGITDTQY
clone_size: few; v_call: TRBV6-1; cdr3_aa: ASSEIIGGSYEQY
clone_size: NA; v_call: TRBV7-9; cdr3_aa: ASSLPPGQKETQY
clone_size: NA; v_call: TRBV3-1; cdr3_aa: ASSQEGTYSSYNEQF
clone_size: NA; v_call: TRBV20-1; cdr3_aa: SARDLNSSYNEQF
clone_size: many; v_call: TRBV12-3/TRBV12-4; cdr3_aa: ASSFTTEAF
clone_size: NA; v_call: TRBV7-8; cdr3_aa: ASSLYNSPLH
clone_size: NA; v_call: TRBV29-1; cdr3_aa: SVTTGVAYEQY
clone_size: few; v_call: TRBV5-5; cdr3_aa: ASSLETGWGTEAF
clone_size: many; v_call: TRBV27; cdr3_aa: ASSLDGSGANVLT
clone_size: few; v_call: TRBV12-3/TRBV12-4; cdr3_aa: ASSPNRGRKPSYEQY
clone_size: NA; v_call: TRBV10-3; cdr3_aa: AIRGTLAGLSYNEQF
clone_size: few; v_call: TRBV28; cdr3_aa: ASSRNRGGRKTQY
clone_size: many; v_call: TRBV20-1; cdr3_aa: SARDREGSRTLYEQY